A single sample is the source of the 18 T cell receptor beta chains below, sequenced in a study of TIL therapy for anti-PD-1-resistant metastatic lung cancer. Time point denoted: pre-treatment sample, taken before nivolumab and TIL therapy. The libraries were made with immunoSEQ v3. Profiled with immunoSEQ multiplex PCR; TCRdb holds only in-frame clones, not every one. The table includes more than 55,000 clones, 55% to 75% detected once. The material sequenced was blood, taken at baseline. Receptors were obtained from a person between 30 and 79 years old with non-small cell lung cancer.

The chain carries TRBV19 and TRBJ1-2; unclear D gene. V was shortened by 3 bases and J by 4 bases, with 6 bases between the two germline ends. This CDR3 spans 12 amino acids. Germline CDR1 and CDR2: LNHDA and SQIVND (reference sequence). In DNA, the CDR3 is TGTGCCAGTAGTATGGAAAGCTATGGCTACACCTTC. Its protein product is CASSMESYGYTF.

The chain is built from TRBV28 and TRBJ1-1; 8 nucleotides align to TRBD1. Germline CDR1 reads MDHEN; CDR2 reads SYDVKM. Trimming cost V 2 bases and J 1 base; bases outside gene matches: 0. The CDR3 length is 14 residues. CDR3 DNA sequence: TGTGCCAGCAGTTTACAGGGGGCGAACACTGAAGCTTTCTTT. This codes for CASSLQGANTEAFF.

The gene calls are TRBV10-3 and TRBJ2-5; either TRBD1 or TRBD2 may supply D (5 bases each). Trimming removed 10 bases at V and 4 bases at J, with 19 bases between. Germline CDR1 and CDR2: ENHRY and SYGVKD. The length of the CDR3 is 14 residues. CDR3 amino acids: CATRPGPGRETQYF. The CDR3 coding sequence is TGTGCCACCCGCCCGGGGCCGGGGCGAGAGACCCAGTACTTC.

This sequence joins TRBV27 and TRBJ2-7; 8 bases line up with TRBD2. With 6 bases clipped from V and 5 bases from J, the junction kept 15 bases outside the gene matches. The CDR3 extends over 16 amino acids. CDR1 is MNHEY, CDR2 SMNVEV, per germline (reference sequence). CDR3 residues: CASSPSGGYIGNEQYF. The CDR3 DNA sequence: TGTGCCAGCAGCCCGAGCGGGGGTTATATCGGGAACGAGCAGTACTTC.

This sequence joins TRBV7-9 and TRBJ1-6; TRBD1 is a possible D gene (6 bases). Trimming took off 5 bases at V and 10 bases at J, with 15 bases between the two ends. The V gene's germline CDR1 is SEHNR and CDR2 FQNEAQ (reference sequence). The CDR3 has 14 amino acids. The CDR3 here is CASSLMTGGSPLHF. DNA for the CDR3: TGTGCCAGCAGCCTCATGACAGGAGGCTCACCCCTCCACTTT.

The chain uses TRBV5-1 and TRBJ1-4; a possible D gene is TRBD1 (6 bases). The V end was cut by 2 bases, the J end by 8 bases, with 10 bases between. The CDR3 sequence is 13 residues long. Germline V gene data show CDR1 as SGHRS and CDR2 as YFSETQ. For the CDR3, the DNA is TGCGCCAGCAGCTTTCAGGGGATAGAAAAACTGTTTTTT. Its translation: CASSFQGIEKLFF.

V is TRBV20-1 and J is TRBJ1-2; D is possibly TRBD1 (5 bases). CDR1 and CDR2 from the germline V gene are DFQATT and SNEGSKA (reference sequence). The V gene lost 2 bases and the J gene lost 7 bases, with 8 bases spanning the gap. This CDR3 region has 11 residues. The CDR3 DNA is TGCAGTGCTAGACCGAGGGGTGGCTACACCTTC. Protein product: CSARPRGGYTF.

The chain carries TRBV6-1 and TRBJ2-7; 9 nucleotides line up with TRBD2. The germline gives CDR1 MNHNS, CDR2 SASEGT. This CDR3 has 14 residues. The ends lost 6 bases at V and 2 bases at J; junction bases unmatched: 5. The DNA of the CDR3 is TGTGCCAGCAGCCGGACTAGCGTCACCTACGAGCAGTACTTC. It is translated as CASSRTSVTYEQYF.

The chain couples TRBV7-9 to TRBJ2-7; D is uncertain. The CDR3 covers 11 residues. Looked up from germline, CDR1 is SEHNR and CDR2 is FQNEAQ (reference sequence). Trimming pared 5 bases from V and 7 bases from J, leaving 9 bases between. The CDR3 DNA follows: TGTGCCAGCAGCCTCGGACGGGAGCAGTACTTC. It specifies CASSLGREQYF.

The chain has TRBV5-5 and TRBJ1-4; no definite D call. The germline V and J ends were trimmed by 3 bases and 0 bases, with 9 bases remaining between them. The germline V gene encodes CDR1 SGHKS and CDR2 YYEKEE (reference sequence). The CDR3 has 15 amino acids. As DNA, the CDR3 is TGTGCCAGCAGCTCCGGGTGGGCAACTAATGAAAAACTGTTTTTT. This translates into CASSSGWATNEKLFF.

The rearrangement uses TRBV5-1 and TRBJ2-3; D is perhaps TRBD2 (5 bases). The CDR3 extends over 16 amino acids. V was pared by 3 bases and J by 0 bases, with 14 bases between. CDR1 SGHRS and CDR2 YFSETQ come from the germline V gene. The CDR3 reads CASSSTPADSTDTQYF. The CDR3 DNA sequence: TGCGCCAGCAGCTCCACCCCAGCGGATAGCACAGATACGCAGTATTTT.

The chain is built from TRBV11-2 and TRBJ2-5, with 7 nucleotides matching TRBD1. CDR1 SGHAT and CDR2 FQNNGV come from the germline V gene. The CDR3 has 13 amino acids. J lost 2 bases, V lost 5 bases, and 2 bases had no gene match. CDR3 in amino acids: CASSPGGQETQYF. CDR3 in DNA: TGTGCCAGCAGCCCAGGGGGACAAGAGACCCAGTACTTC.

The V call is TRBV10-3, the J call TRBJ2-1; a possible D gene is TRBD2 (6 bases). The germline V and J ends were trimmed by 2 bases and 10 bases, with 12 bases remaining between them. CDR3 length equals 13 residues. Germline lookup yields CDR1 ENHRY and CDR2 SYGVKD. The CDR3 DNA reads as TGTGCCATCAGTGAGGTGGCGGGGTGGGAGCAGTTCTTC. This encodes CAISEVAGWEQFF.

This clone was observed once. The CDR3 DNA sequence: TGTGCCACCGGACAGGGGGCGAATAGCAATCAGCCCCAGCATTTT. Amino acids: CATGQGANSNQPQHF. This chain connects TRBV10-3 to TRBJ1-5; TRBD1 aligns across 11 bases. In germline, CDR1 is ENHRY, CDR2 SYGVKD. CDR3 length: 15 residues. The V segment lost 10 bases and the J segment 0 bases; nucleotides outside the gene matches: 5.

A few counts support this clone. This chain uses TRBV4-2 with TRBJ2-1; D possibly corresponds to TRBD1 (5 bases). V was cut by 6 bases and J by 6 bases, with 9 bases left in between. Germline lookup yields CDR1 LGHNA and CDR2 YNFKEQ. CDR3 length: 12 amino acids. The CDR3 loop is CASRGRRNEQFF. In DNA form, the CDR3 reads TGTGCCAGCAGGGGGCGCCGCAATGAGCAGTTCTTC.

The chain uses TRBV6-1 and TRBJ2-1; 10 bases fit TRBD2. The length of the CDR3 is 14 residues. Trimming removed 7 bases from V and 10 bases from J; junction bases left unmatched: 10. Germline CDR1 and CDR2: MNHNS and SASEGT. The CDR3 spells CASILLAGVGEQFF. CDR3 nucleotide sequence: TGTGCCAGCATCCTCCTAGCGGGAGTTGGCGAGCAGTTCTTC.

This clone was picked up a small number of times. A junction end diverges from the germline sequence, so it may reflect a read error. V gene TRBV7-7 combines with J gene TRBJ2-3; D may be TRBD2 (6 bases). Germline CDR1 reads SSHAT; CDR2 reads FNYEAQ (reference sequence). The CDR3 spans 14 residues. In DNA, the CDR3 is TGTGCTAGCAGCTTGGACTACAGCACAGATACGCAGTATTTT. It codes for CASSLDYSTDTQYF.

For the CDR3, the DNA is TGTGCCAGTAGTAAACACTGGGACCCCGCAAGGGACTATGGCTACACCTTC. Amino acids: CASSKHWDPARDYGYTF. This rearrangement joins TRBV19 to TRBJ1-2, with D possibly being TRBD1 (5 bases). V lost 4 bases and J lost 3, with 21 bases in between. The CDR3 is made up of 17 amino acids. Germline V lookup: CDR1 LNHDA, CDR2 SQIVND (reference sequence).